Listed here are 22 T cell receptor beta chains from one sample, sequenced in a study of shared clonotypes between healthy human individuals. Profiled with immunoSEQ multiplex PCR; TCRdb holds only in-frame clones, not every one. This table has 2,500,000 or so clones, around 94% appearing once. Sequenced: naive CD4+ T cells sorted from blood. The subset here: CD45RA+ positively selected. These receptors were taken from a young man in good health.

The chain has TRBV6-4 and TRBJ1-5; D is possibly TRBD1 (5 bases). CDR3 length: 15 residues. The germline CDR1 and CDR2 sequences are MRHNA and SNTAGT. V lost 0 bases and J lost 4, with 10 bases in between. The CDR3 coding sequence is TGTGCCAGCAGTGACTCGCGGACACAGAATCAGCCCCAGCATTTT. Its protein is CASSDSRTQNQPQHF.

This chain connects TRBV19 to TRBJ2-3, with TRBD2 matching over 14 bases. Germline values: CDR1 LNHDA, CDR2 SQIVND (reference sequence). This CDR3 spans 17 amino acids. With V trimmed by 6 bases and J by 4 bases, 9 bases remained unmatched. The CDR3 is CASSPYGTSGSADTQYF. Written as DNA, the CDR3 is TGTGCCAGTAGCCCCTATGGGACTAGCGGGAGCGCAGATACGCAGTATTTT.

The rearrangement uses TRBV18 and TRBJ2-6; 7 nucleotides agree with TRBD1. V gave up 1 base and J gave up 0 bases; unmatched junction bases: 3. Germline loops: CDR1 KGHSH, CDR2 LQKENI. The CDR3 is made up of 17 amino acids. Written as DNA, the CDR3 is TGTGCCAGCTCACCACAGGGGGCCTACTCTGGGGCCAACGTCCTGACTTTC. This translates into CASSPQGAYSGANVLTF.

V gene TRBV28 combines with J gene TRBJ2-7; D is undetermined. V was clipped by 6 bases and J by 6 bases, with 12 bases between them. The germline gives CDR1 MDHEN, CDR2 SYDVKM. The CDR3 consists of 12 residues. The DNA for the CDR3 is TGTGCCAGCAGCCCCCCTCTGGGCGAGCAGTACTTC. Its protein product is CASSPPLGEQYF.

This chain uses TRBV9 with TRBJ2-7; unclear D gene. Germline V gene data show CDR1 as SGDLS and CDR2 as YYNGEE. There are 15 residues in the CDR3. V was clipped by 2 bases and J by 2 bases, with 14 bases between them. The CDR3 DNA reads TGTGCCAGCAGCGTTTACCAGGAATTTACCTACGAGCAGTACTTC. Protein: CASSVYQEFTYEQYF.

The chain joins TRBV7-9 to TRBJ2-1; the D gene could be TRBD1 or TRBD2 (5 bases each). CDR1 and CDR2 (germline): SEHNR, FQNEAQ (reference sequence). The CDR3 sequence is 19 residues long. V was trimmed by 5 bases and J by 6 bases, leaving 29 bases between them. The chain's CDR3 is CASSTSPRGGATRGNEQFF. The CDR3 DNA reads TGTGCCAGCAGCACTTCCCCTCGTGGGGGAGCTACCCGCGGCAATGAGCAGTTCTTC.

V and J are TRBV30 and TRBJ1-2; 8 bases are a match to TRBD1. V dropped 2 bases and J dropped 7; count of bases not matched to a gene: 3. The CDR3 is 12 amino acids. Germline CDR1 and CDR2: GTSNPN and SVGIG (reference sequence). The CDR3 spells CAWSPGGRGYTF. The CDR3 bases are TGTGCCTGGAGTCCAGGGGGCCGTGGCTACACCTTC.

The gene calls are TRBV30 and TRBJ1-6; D is undetermined. V was clipped by 4 bases and J by 5 bases, with 15 bases between them. CDR3 length: 15 residues. The germline gives CDR1 GTSNPN, CDR2 SVGIG (reference sequence). This CDR3 is CAWTDWWRNNSPLHF. CDR3 nucleotide sequence: TGTGCCTGGACGGATTGGTGGCGGAATAATTCACCCCTCCACTTT. The full variable domain, its missing parts supplied by reference TRBV30 and TRBJ1-6, is SQTIHQWPATLVQPVGSPLSLECTVEGTSNPNLYWYRQAAGRGLQLLFYSVGIGQISSEVPQNLSASRPQDRQFILSSKKLLLSDSGFYLCAWTDWWRNNSPLHFGNGTRLTVT.

The V and J genes are TRBV10-1 and TRBJ2-3; 7 bases match TRBD2. Trimming at V came to 5 bases and at J to 4 bases, leaving 9 bases not matched to a gene. The V gene's germline CDR1 is WNHNN and CDR2 SYGVQD (reference sequence). This CDR3 is built from 15 residues. CDR3 amino acids: CASSPRAGVADTQYF. In DNA, the CDR3 is TGCGCCAGCAGTCCCCGGGCGGGAGTCGCAGATACGCAGTATTTT.

The chain links TRBV5-6 to TRBJ2-2; 11 positions agree with TRBD1. The CDR3 spans 14 residues. Per the germline V gene, CDR1 is SGHDT and CDR2 is YYEEEE. The ends lost 4 bases at V and 6 bases at J; junction bases unmatched: 2. As DNA, the CDR3 is TGTGCCAGCAGCCCGGGACAGGGGGCCGGGGAGCTGTTTTTT. This sequence encodes CASSPGQGAGELFF.

The chain employs TRBV6-6 and TRBJ1-6; D is undetermined. Germline V gene data show CDR1 as MNHNY and CDR2 as SVGAGI (reference sequence). The CDR3 extends over 12 amino acids. Trimming took 4 bases from V and 9 from J, leaving 7 bases between them. CDR3 nucleotide sequence: TGTGCCAGCAGTTCGCTCCCTTCACCCCTCCACTTT. This sequence encodes CASSSLPSPLHF.

The rearrangement joins TRBV7-9 to TRBJ2-7; the D is unclear. Germline assignment: CDR1 SEHNR and CDR2 FQNEAQ (reference sequence). V was clipped by 4 bases and J by 5 bases, with 12 bases between them. This CDR3 is 13 amino acids long. CDR3 loop: CASSSYNGDEQYF. CDR3 DNA: TGTGCCAGCAGCTCCTACAATGGGGACGAGCAGTACTTC.

Remarks on this clone: The sample holds other DNA sequences that translate to the same CDR3. The chain uses TRBV6-5 and TRBJ2-7; the D gene is possibly TRBD1 (6 bases). The germline V and J ends were trimmed by 0 bases and 5 bases, with 8 bases remaining between them. Germline loops: CDR1 MNHEY, CDR2 SVGAGI. The CDR3 extends over 13 amino acids. CDR3 amino acids: CASSYSRGDEQYF. In nucleotides, the CDR3 is TGTGCCAGCAGTTACTCCAGGGGTGACGAGCAGTACTTC.

The chain has TRBV11-2 and TRBJ2-3, with D perhaps being TRBD1 or TRBD2 (5 bases each). Germline V gene data show CDR1 as SGHAT and CDR2 as FQNNGV. V dropped 5 bases and J dropped 9 bases, with 15 bases sitting between them. There are 13 residues in the CDR3. The CDR3 DNA is TGTGCCAGCAGCCTGGGACGGAAAACCACGCAGTATTTT. Translating gives CASSLGRKTTQYF. The variable domain in full, completed from reference TRBV11-2 and TRBJ2-3, reads EAGVAQSPRYKIIEKRQSVAFWCNPISGHATLYWYQQILGQGPKLLIQFQNNGVVDDSQLPKDRFSAERLKGVDSTLKIQPAKLEDSAVYLCASSLGRKTTQYFGPGTRLTVL.

The rearrangement links TRBV11-2 to TRBJ2-7; D tentatively fits TRBD1 or TRBD2 (7 bases each). Germline V gives CDR1 SGHAT, CDR2 FQNNGV. CDR3 length: 15 amino acids. V was trimmed by 2 bases and J by 3 bases, leaving 14 bases between them. The CDR3 loop is CASSLLAGGVYEQYF. DNA of the CDR3: TGTGCCAGCAGCTTACTCGCAGGGGGGGTCTACGAGCAGTACTTC.

In nucleotides, the CDR3 is TGTGCCTGGGGGCCGGCTATAAAAGAGACCCAGTACTTC. It codes for CAWGPAIKETQYF. The genes are TRBV30 and TRBJ2-5; D ambiguous. V was clipped by 5 bases and J by 3 bases, with 13 bases between them. The V gene's germline CDR1 is GTSNPN and CDR2 SVGIG (reference sequence). The CDR3 contains 13 residues.

The gene calls are TRBV6-6 and TRBJ1-5; 7 nucleotides agree with TRBD1. The junction had 4 bases not matched to a gene; V was cut back by 6 bases and J by 2 bases. This CDR3 is 14 amino acids long. CDR1 and CDR2 (germline): MNHNY, SVGAGI (reference sequence). The DNA of the CDR3 is TGTGCCAGCAGACAGGGGAAGGGCAATCAGCCCCAGCATTTT. Translated: CASRQGKGNQPQHF.

The CDR3 sequence: CASSLAANLMNTEAFF. The CDR3 DNA is TGCGCCAGCAGCTTGGCCGCAAACCTTATGAACACTGAAGCTTTCTTT. The genes are TRBV5-1 and TRBJ1-1; D uncertain. Germline V gene sequence: CDR1 SGHRS, CDR2 YFSETQ. Trimming left V 0 bases short and J 0 bases short, with 12 bases between. CDR3 length equals 16 residues.

This sequence joins TRBV9 and TRBJ2-2; 7 nucleotides agree with TRBD2. V gave up 0 bases and J gave up 7 bases; unmatched junction bases: 6. The CDR3 sequence is 15 residues long. Germline CDR1 SGDLS, CDR2 YYNGEE. In nucleotides, the CDR3 is TGTGCCAGCAGCGTAGGCGGGGAGGGGAGCGGGGAGCTGTTTTTT. It encodes CASSVGGEGSGELFF.

The chain carries TRBV19 and TRBJ2-1; the match to TRBD1 covers 8 bases. Trimming at V came to 3 bases and at J to 10 bases, leaving 2 bases not matched to a gene. The V gene's germline CDR1 is LNHDA and CDR2 SQIVND (reference sequence). CDR3 size: 12 residues. In nucleotides, the CDR3 is TGTGCCAGTAGTATGTGGACAGGGGAGCAGTTCTTC. It encodes CASSMWTGEQFF.

For this clone: Other DNA variants within this sample encode the same CDR3. The chain joins TRBV10-3 to TRBJ1-5; D gene unclear. The CDR3 loop spans 13 amino acids. The germline V gene encodes CDR1 ENHRY and CDR2 SYGVKD. Trimming shortened V by 4 bases and J by 3 bases, and 7 bases separated the two germline ends. CDR3 residues: CAISGGINQPQHF. CDR3 in DNA: TGTGCCATCAGTGGGGGTATCAATCAGCCCCAGCATTTT.

The chain joins TRBV30 to TRBJ2-2, with D possibly being TRBD2 (6 bases). Trimming stripped 4 bases from V and 6 bases from J, with 18 bases between. The CDR3 contains 15 residues. The germline V gene has CDR1 GTSNPN and CDR2 SVGIG (reference sequence). CDR3 in DNA: TGTGCCTGGATGGGGGGACTGGCTTTTTCCGGGGAGCTGTTTTTT. Encoded protein: CAWMGGLAFSGELFF.